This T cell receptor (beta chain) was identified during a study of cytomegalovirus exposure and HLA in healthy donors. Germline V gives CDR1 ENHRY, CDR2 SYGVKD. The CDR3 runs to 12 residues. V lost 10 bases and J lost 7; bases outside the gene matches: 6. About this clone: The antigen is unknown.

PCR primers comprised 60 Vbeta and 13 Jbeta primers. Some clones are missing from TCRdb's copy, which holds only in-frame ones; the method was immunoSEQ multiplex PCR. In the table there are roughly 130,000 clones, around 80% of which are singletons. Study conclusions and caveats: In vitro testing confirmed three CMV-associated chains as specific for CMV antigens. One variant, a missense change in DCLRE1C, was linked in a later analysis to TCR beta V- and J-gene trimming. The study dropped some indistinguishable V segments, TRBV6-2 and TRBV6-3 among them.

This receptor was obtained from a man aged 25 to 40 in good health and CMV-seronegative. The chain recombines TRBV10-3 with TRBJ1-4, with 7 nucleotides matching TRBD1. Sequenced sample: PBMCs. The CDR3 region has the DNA TGTGCCACCAGCCCAGGGGGTGAAAAACTGTTTTTT. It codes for CATSPGGEKLFF.